The sample holds one count of the clone carrying this T cell receptor beta chain. This CDR3 contains 18 residues. J gave up 5 bases and V 0 bases, and 9 bases lay outside the gene matches. Germline CDR1 SGHVS, CDR2 FQNEAQ. This specimen belongs to a study of identical twins. TCRdb called the 5' RACE reads again in MiXCR, with one record for every CDR3 protein. The table records some 260,000 distinct CDR3 sequences, over 11% of them present only once. The rearrangement links TRBV7-8 to TRBJ2-1; 11 nucleotides line up with TRBD2. This clonotype was sampled from a woman aged 18 to 35 in good health. Specimen: memory (CD45RO+) T cells sorted from blood. CDR3 in DNA: TGTGCCAGCAGCTTAGCGCGAGTGGGACTAGCGGCCCACAATGAGCAGTTCTTC. Amino acid sequence: CASSLARVGLAAHNEQFF.